This T cell receptor beta chain was captured in a study of long-term antiretroviral therapy in people with HIV. Study details: The earliest specimens came about a decade ahead of the 2015 immediate-ART recommendation.

In each sample, roughly 1-11 million cryopreserved PBMC were present before DNA extraction. CDR1 and CDR2 from the germline V gene are GTSNPN and SVGIG (reference sequence). The CDR3 spans 13 residues. V dropped 1 base and J dropped 3 bases, with 7 bases sitting between them. Runs used v3.0 of the immunoSEQ assay and were done at survey level. TCRdb's table, derived via immunoSEQ multiplex PCR, lists solely in-frame clones and lacks some. This table has fewer than 30,000 clones, approximately 86% appearing once. This clone was detected only once. This receptor was taken from a man aged 40-55 years with HIV. The V gene is TRBV30, the J gene TRBJ1-5; possible D gene TRBD1, 5 bases. Here the sequenced sample was unsorted PBMCs, taken roughly 2.7 years after starting antiretroviral therapy. The CDR3 DNA is TGTGCCTGGAGTGAGGGGAACAATCAGCCCCAGCATTTT. Residues: CAWSEGNNQPQHF.